The 25 T cell receptor beta chains presented below share a single source sample, sequenced in a study of spatial heterogeneity in lung cancer (dated by TCRdb to the late 2010s). The library was generated by 5' RACE. Sequenced on a NextSeq 500. TCRdb trimmed public reads at Q25 via fastp, called clones via MiXCR and kept in-frame beta chains. One record per CDR3 amino acid sequence lists the most common genes and DNA. The sample table lists around 32,000 distinct CDR3 sequences, about 10% of them with a count of one. The top ten hold under 30% of the sample. This specimen's time point label, per the study, means: blood at routine non-recurrence follow-up after resection. The sequences come from PBMCs, collected at follow-up. These receptors were taken from a female donor with early-stage non-small cell lung cancer.

V usage is TRBV6-6 and J usage is TRBJ1-1; D may be TRBD1 (6 bases). CDR3 length: 15 residues. Germline CDR1 and CDR2: MNHNY and SVGAGI (reference sequence). V was cut by 5 bases and J by 1 base, with 14 bases left in between. CDR3 amino acids: CASSMVAGANTEAFF. The DNA of the CDR3 is TGTGCCAGCAGTATGGTGGCAGGGGCGAACACTGAAGCTTTCTTT.

This clonotype was picked up many times. The J gene is TRBJ2-1, the V gene TRBV5-1, with 12 nucleotides matching TRBD2. Germline V gene sequence: CDR1 SGHRS, CDR2 YFSETQ. This CDR3 contains 15 residues. Germline trimming cut 4 bases from V and 4 bases from J; bases unmatched to any gene: 3. The CDR3 nucleotides are TGCGCCAGCAGCACGGGGACTAGCGGGTACAATGAGCAGTTCTTC. As protein: CASSTGTSGYNEQFF. Complete variable domain (other parts from reference TRBV5-1 and TRBJ2-1): KAGVTQTPRYLIKTRGQQVTLSCSPISGHRSVSWYQQTPGQGLQFLFEYFSETQRNKGNFPGRFSGRQFSNSRSEMNVSTLELGDSALYLCASSTGTSGYNEQFFGPGTRLTVL.

The chain combines TRBV6-2 or TRBV6-3 with TRBJ2-2; the D is unclear. Germline V gene data show CDR1 as MNHEY and CDR2 as SVGEGT. There are 12 residues in the CDR3. V lost 2 bases and J 6 bases, leaving 4 bases between the germline ends. The CDR3 loop is CASSYGPGELFF. In DNA, the CDR3 is TGTGCCAGCAGTTACGGGCCCGGGGAGCTGTTTTTT.

V is TRBV2 and J is TRBJ2-2, with 11 nucleotides matching TRBD1. Germline CDR1 SNHLY, CDR2 FYNNEI. The CDR3 runs to 17 residues. Unmatched junction bases numbered 17, after V lost 10 bases and J lost 7 bases. CDR3 loop: CATSLNGQGASGGELFF. The CDR3 nucleotides are TGTGCCACCTCGTTAAATGGACAGGGGGCATCAGGCGGGGAGCTGTTTTTT.

This chain uses TRBV30 with TRBJ2-5; D is undetermined. Trimming removed 0 bases from V and 5 bases from J, with 10 bases in between. CDR3 size: 13 residues. Germline assignment: CDR1 GTSNPN and CDR2 SVGIG (reference sequence). The CDR3 nucleotides read TGTGCCTGGAGTGTTGGTGTTTATGAGACCCAGTACTTC. Protein sequence: CAWSVGVYETQYF.

The V gene is TRBV6-5, the J gene TRBJ2-7; the D is unclear. The CDR3 is 11 amino acids. Germline CDR1 and CDR2: MNHEY and SVGAGI. Trimming cost V 1 base and J 7 bases, with 5 bases left between them. CDR3 region: CASSYLGEQYF. The DNA of the CDR3 is TGTGCCAGCAGTTACTTGGGGGAGCAGTACTTC.

Many counts were recorded for this clonotype. The chain combines TRBV25-1 with TRBJ2-5, with D perhaps TRBD1 or TRBD2 (5 bases each). In germline, CDR1 is MGHDK, CDR2 SYGVNS. V was cut by 3 bases and J by 6 bases, with 17 bases left in between. This CDR3 has 15 residues. CDR3 protein: CASSDPRDRRKTQYF. CDR3 in DNA: TGTGCCAGCAGTGACCCCAGGGACCGTCGGAAGACCCAGTACTTC. The full variable domain, rest sourced from reference TRBV25-1 and TRBJ2-5, is EADIYQTPRYLVIGTGKKITLECSQTMGHDKMYWYQQDPGMELHLIHYSYGVNSTEKGDLSSESTVSRIRTEHFPLTLESARPSHTSQYLCASSDPRDRRKTQYFGPGTRLLVL.

V usage is TRBV20-1 and J usage is TRBJ2-5, with 9 bases aligning to TRBD1. In germline, CDR1 is DFQATT, CDR2 SNEGSKA (reference sequence). The CDR3 is 13 residues long. Trimming at V came to 3 bases and at J to 4 bases, leaving 3 bases not matched to a gene. The CDR3 spells CSASGTGPETQYF. In DNA, the CDR3 is TGCAGTGCTAGCGGGACAGGGCCAGAGACCCAGTACTTC.

This clonotype appeared a few times. This chain connects TRBV29-1 to TRBJ1-5; 9 nucleotides line up with TRBD1. This CDR3 region has 13 residues. CDR1 and CDR2 (germline): SQVTM, ANQGSEA. With V trimmed by 5 bases and J by 2 bases, 1 base remained unmatched. CDR3: CSVRTGGNQPQHF. Written as DNA, the CDR3 is TGCAGCGTTAGGACAGGGGGCAATCAGCCCCAGCATTTT.

This clonotype was counted many times. The J gene is TRBJ2-3, the V gene TRBV29-1; 9 nucleotides agree with TRBD2. CDR3 size: 12 residues. CDR1 and CDR2 from the germline V gene are SQVTM and ANQGSEA. CDR3 DNA: TGCTCCCTAGCGGGGATCACAGATACGCAGTATTTT. Translated: CSLAGITDTQYF.

The chain is built from TRBV7-2 and TRBJ2-1; TRBD2 aligns across 7 bases. The CDR3 extends over 16 amino acids. Trimming removed 3 bases from V and 2 bases from J; junction bases left unmatched: 7. Germline values: CDR1 SGHTA, CDR2 FQGNSA. The CDR3 DNA follows: TGTGCCAGCAGCTTGGATGGGACTATGGCCTACAATGAGCAGTTCTTC. Protein product: CASSLDGTMAYNEQFF.

A remark on this clonotype: This may be a read error, as it is one base from a much larger clone. This chain connects TRBV20-1 to TRBJ2-7; no clear D. The CDR3 spans 13 residues. The V gene's germline CDR1 is DFQATT and CDR2 SNEGSKA (reference sequence). The CDR3 DNA reads as TGCCGTGCTAGAGATCTTCCATCCTACGAGCAGTACTTC. Protein product: CRARDLPSYEQYF.

At least ten counts were recorded for this clonotype. This sequence joins TRBV5-6 and TRBJ2-3; 8 bases align to TRBD2. V shed 3 bases and J 2 bases; nucleotides not matched to a gene: 5. The CDR3 spans 15 residues. CDR1 is SGHDT, CDR2 YYEEEE, per germline. In DNA form, the CDR3 reads TGTGCCAGCAGCTCGGTAGCGGGACTCACAGATACGCAGTATTTT. Its translation is CASSSVAGLTDTQYF.

This clonotype was counted at least ten times. V is TRBV28 and J is TRBJ1-6, with unresolved D. Trimming took 6 bases from V and 10 from J, leaving 10 bases between them. The CDR3 totals 12 residues. Germline CDR1 MDHEN, CDR2 SYDVKM. CDR3 loop: CASRRLGSPLHF. CDR3 nucleotide sequence: TGTGCCAGCAGACGACTTGGGTCACCCCTCCACTTT.

This clonotype was seen many times. The chain combines TRBV7-9 with TRBJ2-7; TRBD1 might be the D (7 bases). The CDR3 runs to 14 residues. Between the trimmed V and J ends, which lost 7 bases and 5 bases, there was a span of 18 bases. The germline V gene has CDR1 SEHNR and CDR2 FQNEAQ (reference sequence). CDR3 sequence (DNA): TGTGCCAGCACCCCAGGGGGGACAGCCCACGAGCAGTACTTC. It codes for CASTPGGTAHEQYF.

This clonotype came up a few times. V and J are TRBV20-1 and TRBJ2-1; 13 bases agree with TRBD2. Germline V gene data show CDR1 as DFQATT and CDR2 as SNEGSKA (reference sequence). This CDR3 comprises 17 residues. V shed 3 bases, J shed 4 bases, and the junction held 9 bases outside the gene matches. CDR3 sequence: CSARVTSGGAIYNEQFF. The CDR3 region has the DNA TGCAGTGCTAGGGTTACTAGCGGGGGGGCTATTTACAATGAGCAGTTCTTC.

This clonotype was seen repeatedly, ten times or more. The V gene is TRBV12-3 or TRBV12-4, the J gene TRBJ2-1; no definite D call. The V gene lost 6 bases and the J gene lost 5 bases, with 8 bases spanning the gap. This CDR3 region has 12 residues. Written as DNA, the CDR3 is TGTGCCAGCAGGTACTATAACAATGAGCAGTTCTTC. It encodes CASRYYNNEQFF.

This chain joins TRBV27 and TRBJ2-5; 7 bases are shared with TRBD2. The V and J ends lost 7 bases and 4 bases, in that order; junction bases with no gene match: 15. Per the germline V gene, CDR1 is MNHEY and CDR2 is SMNVEV (reference sequence). CDR3 size: 16 residues. CDR3 sequence: CASTLNGRLASETQYF. The CDR3 DNA follows: TGTGCCAGCACCCTCAACGGGAGGCTAGCGTCAGAGACCCAGTACTTC.

Ten or more counts support this clonotype. The V and J genes are TRBV10-3 and TRBJ2-3; D is unresolved. V dropped 11 bases and J dropped 4 bases, with 16 bases sitting between them. This CDR3 is 13 amino acids long. Germline V CDR1 and CDR2: ENHRY, SYGVKD. CDR3 DNA sequence: TGTGCCCCAACCTCTTTATGGGCAGATACGCAGTATTTT. This translates into CAPTSLWADTQYF.

This clonotype was detected ten times or more. The chain is built from TRBV20-1 and TRBJ1-5; 7 bases map to TRBD1. The CDR3 loop spans 14 amino acids. Trimming removed 5 bases from V and 4 bases from J; junction bases left unmatched: 8. Germline CDR1 reads DFQATT; CDR2 reads SNEGSKA (reference sequence). This CDR3 is CSAAQGVGNQPQHF. CDR3 nucleotides: TGCAGTGCTGCCCAGGGGGTAGGGAATCAGCCCCAGCATTTT.

This clonotype was seen only a few times. The chain carries TRBV6-5 and TRBJ2-5; D not certain. Trimming removed 3 bases at V and 12 bases at J, with 11 bases between. The germline V gene encodes CDR1 MNHEY and CDR2 SVGAGI. The CDR3 is 11 residues long. The CDR3 loop reads CASSYRARKYF. The DNA of the CDR3 is TGTGCCAGCAGTTATAGGGCTCGCAAGTACTTC.

This CDR3 is CASSRTGVGNTIYF. The CDR3 nucleotides read TGTGCCAGCAGCCGGACAGGGGTTGGAAACACCATATATTTT. J is TRBJ1-3 and V is TRBV6-5; 9 positions agree with TRBD1. In germline, CDR1 is MNHEY, CDR2 SVGAGI. With 6 bases clipped from V and 3 bases from J, the junction kept 3 bases outside the gene matches. This CDR3 contains 14 residues.

This clonotype was detected only a few times. The chain couples TRBV24-1 to TRBJ1-4; the D is unclear. This CDR3 is built from 13 residues. Trimming took 2 bases from V and 5 from J, leaving 5 bases between them. CDR1 KGHDR and CDR2 SFDVKD come from the germline V gene. The CDR3, as DNA: TGTGCCACCAGTGATTCCGGAAATGAAAAACTGTTTTTT. It encodes CATSDSGNEKLFF.

This clonotype appeared many times. V usage is TRBV19 and J usage is TRBJ2-2, with TRBD1 matching 9 bases. This CDR3 spans 14 amino acids. J gave up 3 bases and V 8 bases, and 4 bases lay outside the gene matches. Germline CDR1 reads LNHDA; CDR2 reads SQIVND (reference sequence). The CDR3 loop is CASRGQGYTGELFF. In DNA, the CDR3 is TGTGCCAGTCGGGGACAGGGTTACACCGGGGAGCTGTTTTTT.

This clonotype was recorded many times. V is TRBV19 and J is TRBJ2-2; D gene ambiguous. The CDR3 sequence is 16 residues long. The V end was cut by 1 base, the J end by 1 base, with 10 bases between. Germline loops: CDR1 LNHDA, CDR2 SQIVND (reference sequence). The CDR3 bases are TGTGCCAGTAGTATAGGCGAAGGGCGGAACACCGGGGAGCTGTTTTTT. The encoded protein is CASSIGEGRNTGELFF.